A selection of T cell receptor beta chains follows, all from one sample in a study of CD4 T cells in relation to SARS-CoV-2 and coronaviruses. TCRdb's table, derived via immunoSEQ multiplex PCR, lists solely in-frame clones and lacks some. The table includes over 15,000 clones, approximately 80% detected once. Their antigen targets remain unknown. Material: CD4+ T cells from PBMCs, cultured in vitro. Receptors were obtained from a human donor in good health. The CDR3 runs from the conserved cysteine through the conserved F or W. A D gene is named only where the DNA matches it firmly. Size is stated for part of the rows, as once, few or many counts, or as a class when the clone is expanded.

J gene: TRBJ1-4; V gene: TRBV19; D gene: -; clone size: -; CDR3 DNA: TGTGCCAGTAGTTCCGAGGGACGGAGTGAAAAACTGTTTTTT; CDR3 protein: CASSSEGRSEKLFF
J gene: TRBJ1-5; V gene: TRBV6-5; D gene: -; clone size: -; CDR3 DNA: TGTGCCAGCAGAAGAGGACAGAATAGCAATCAGCCCCAGCATTTT; CDR3 protein: CASRRGQNSNQPQHF
J gene: TRBJ1-6; V gene: TRBV2; D gene: TRBD1; clone size: -; CDR3 DNA: TGTGCCAGCTCGACAGGGAATAATTCACCCCTCCACTTT; CDR3 protein: CASSTGNNSPLHF
J gene: TRBJ2-7; V gene: TRBV3-1/TRBV3-2; D gene: -; clone size: -; CDR3 DNA: TGTGCCAGCAGCCACCGTCAGACGGGCTCCTACGAGCAGTACTTC; CDR3 protein: CASSHRQTGSYEQYF
J gene: TRBJ2-7; V gene: TRBV19; D gene: -; clone size: -; CDR3 DNA: TGTGCCAGTAGTATGCGGCCGCGAGACGAGCAGTACTTC; CDR3 protein: CASSMRPRDEQYF
J gene: TRBJ2-1; V gene: TRBV7-3; D gene: -; clone size: -; CDR3 DNA: TGTGCCAGCAGCTCTCGGGGGGCAGGGGAGCAGTTCTTC; CDR3 protein: CASSSRGAGEQFF
J gene: TRBJ1-2; V gene: TRBV12-3/TRBV12-4; D gene: -; clone size: -; CDR3 DNA: TGTGCCAGCAGTTTGGTGAACTATGGCTACACCTTC; CDR3 protein: CASSLVNYGYTF
J gene: TRBJ2-7; V gene: TRBV4-2; D gene: TRBD2; clone size: -; CDR3 DNA: TGTGCCAGCAGCCAAGAAGGGGGACTAGCGGGAGAGCAGTACTTC; CDR3 protein: CASSQEGGLAGEQYF
J gene: TRBJ2-5; V gene: TRBV19; D gene: -; clone size: -; CDR3 DNA: TGTGCCAGTAGTATTGGGGGGAGCCAAGAGACCCAGTACTTC; CDR3 protein: CASSIGGSQETQYF
J gene: TRBJ2-1; V gene: TRBV5-6; D gene: TRBD1; clone size: -; CDR3 DNA: TGTGCCAGCAGCGTTGGACAGGTCATCCTAAATGAGCAGTTCTTC; CDR3 protein: CASSVGQVILNEQFF
J gene: TRBJ2-7; V gene: TRBV5-6; D gene: -; clone size: -; CDR3 DNA: TGTGCCAGCAGCTGGGAGACGGGGAACTACGAGCAGTACTTC; CDR3 protein: CASSWETGNYEQYF
J gene: TRBJ2-1; V gene: TRBV2; D gene: TRBD2; clone size: once; CDR3 DNA: TGTGCCAGCGTAAACGGGGGGGTTGGAGAGCAGTTCTTC; CDR3 protein: CASVNGGVGEQFF
J gene: TRBJ1-5; V gene: TRBV6-1; D gene: -; clone size: few; CDR3 DNA: TGTGCCAGCAGTAAAGACCCAGGGTCTGGCAATCAGCCCCAGCATTTT; CDR3 protein: CASSKDPGSGNQPQHF
J gene: TRBJ2-7; V gene: TRBV18; D gene: -; clone size: -; CDR3 DNA: TGTGCCAGCTCCCCTGCGGGCACAGGCTTTCTCTACGAGCAGTACTTC; CDR3 protein: CASSPAGTGFLYEQYF
J gene: TRBJ1-3; V gene: TRBV5-4; D gene: TRBD1; clone size: -; CDR3 DNA: TGTGCCAGCACCCCAGGGACAGGAGGAAACACCATATATTTT; CDR3 protein: CASTPGTGGNTIYF
J gene: TRBJ2-2; V gene: TRBV2; D gene: -; clone size: once; CDR3 DNA: TGTGCCAGCAGTGAAGGGAACTCGAACACCGGGGAGCTGTTTTTT; CDR3 protein: CASSEGNSNTGELFF
J gene: TRBJ2-5; V gene: TRBV5-1; D gene: TRBD2; clone size: once; CDR3 DNA: TGCGCCAGCAGCCCGACAGCGGGAGGGCCGTCGGGCGAGACCCAGTACTTC; CDR3 protein: CASSPTAGGPSGETQYF
J gene: TRBJ2-7; V gene: TRBV28; D gene: -; clone size: -; CDR3 DNA: TGTGCCAGCAGTTCCCGGGCTACCTACGAGCAGTACTTC; CDR3 protein: CASSSRATYEQYF
J gene: TRBJ2-1; V gene: TRBV19; D gene: TRBD2; clone size: -; CDR3 DNA: TGTGCCAGTAGTATGGGGACTAGCGGGGACTACTACAATGAGCAGTTCTTC; CDR3 protein: CASSMGTSGDYYNEQFF
J gene: TRBJ2-7; V gene: TRBV7-9; D gene: TRBD2; clone size: few; CDR3 DNA: TGTGCCAGCAGCTGGTGGGGACTAGGCGACGAGCAGTACTTC; CDR3 protein: CASSWWGLGDEQYF
J gene: TRBJ1-1; V gene: TRBV7-3; D gene: -; clone size: -; CDR3 DNA: TGTGCCAGCAGCCCCTTTAAGGGCACTGAAGCTTTCTTT; CDR3 protein: CASSPFKGTEAFF
J gene: TRBJ1-5; V gene: TRBV30; D gene: -; clone size: -; CDR3 DNA: TGTGCCTGGAGTGTCATGGCTAATCAGCCCCAGCATTTT; CDR3 protein: CAWSVMANQPQHF
J gene: TRBJ2-7; V gene: TRBV30; D gene: -; clone size: -; CDR3 DNA: TGTGCCTGTCTGGGGGGGGGACAGGTTTATAATGAGCAGTACTTC; CDR3 protein: CACLGGGQVYNEQYF
J gene: TRBJ2-3; V gene: TRBV25-1; D gene: -; clone size: -; CDR3 DNA: TGTGCCAGCAGTGAGGGGTACCTAAGCACAGATACGCAGTATTTT; CDR3 protein: CASSEGYLSTDTQYF
J gene: TRBJ1-5; V gene: TRBV6-5; D gene: TRBD1; clone size: -; CDR3 DNA: TGTGCCAGCAGTCCGGACAGGGGAAGCAATCAGCCCCAGCATTTT; CDR3 protein: CASSPDRGSNQPQHF
J gene: TRBJ2-1; V gene: TRBV25-1; D gene: -; clone size: -; CDR3 DNA: TGTGCCAGCAGTTTCCCATGGGGAGGCAATGAGCAGTTCTTC; CDR3 protein: CASSFPWGGNEQFF
J gene: TRBJ1-2; V gene: TRBV6-2/TRBV6-3; D gene: -; clone size: -; CDR3 DNA: TGTGCCAGCAGCATGGCGGGGAACTATGGCTACACCTTC; CDR3 protein: CASSMAGNYGYTF
J gene: TRBJ2-2; V gene: TRBV12-3/TRBV12-4; D gene: -; clone size: few; CDR3 DNA: TGTGCCAGCAAGGGGGGGACCGGGGAGCTGTTTTTT; CDR3 protein: CASKGGTGELFF
J gene: TRBJ2-7; V gene: TRBV5-1; D gene: -; clone size: -; CDR3 DNA: TGCGCCAGCAGCTTGGACAGCAGCTCCTACGAGCAGTACTTC; CDR3 protein: CASSLDSSSYEQYF
J gene: TRBJ2-3; V gene: TRBV3-1/TRBV3-2; D gene: TRBD1; clone size: -; CDR3 DNA: TGTGCCAGCAGCCCGAGACAGGGGCAAGATACGCAGTATTTT; CDR3 protein: CASSPRQGQDTQYF
J gene: TRBJ1-1; V gene: TRBV7-8; D gene: -; clone size: -; CDR3 DNA: TGTGCCAGCAGCTTAGCGGGACAGAACACTGAAGCTTTCTTT; CDR3 protein: CASSLAGQNTEAFF
J gene: TRBJ2-5; V gene: TRBV15; D gene: -; clone size: -; CDR3 DNA: TGTGCCACCAGCAGCCAGGGGGAGACCCAGTACTTC; CDR3 protein: CATSSQGETQYF
J gene: TRBJ2-5; V gene: TRBV29-1; D gene: TRBD2; clone size: -; CDR3 DNA: TGCAGCGTTGAAGATCGGCGACTAGCGGGTCAAGAGACCCAGTACTTC; CDR3 protein: CSVEDRRLAGQETQYF
J gene: TRBJ1-4; V gene: TRBV18; D gene: -; clone size: -; CDR3 DNA: TGTGCCAGCTCACCGCCATCCGAGGGGGAAAAACTGTTTTTT; CDR3 protein: CASSPPSEGEKLFF
J gene: TRBJ1-6; V gene: TRBV5-4; D gene: -; clone size: once; CDR3 DNA: TGTGCCAGCAGTACGACAGCGGTTTATAATTCACCCCTCCACTTT; CDR3 protein: CASSTTAVYNSPLHF
J gene: TRBJ2-2; V gene: TRBV10-1; D gene: TRBD1; clone size: -; CDR3 DNA: TGCGCCAGCAGTGGGGGAGGACAGGGGAACACCGGGGAGCTGTTTTTT; CDR3 protein: CASSGGGQGNTGELFF
J gene: TRBJ2-5; V gene: TRBV21-1; D gene: -; clone size: -; CDR3 DNA: TGTGCCAGCAGCAACCGGGAGACGGATGCGGGGGAGACCCAGTACTTC; CDR3 protein: CASSNRETDAGETQYF
J gene: TRBJ2-7; V gene: TRBV5-1; D gene: -; clone size: -; CDR3 DNA: TGCGCCAGCAGCTTGTTGTCTCAGGGCCTCTCCTACGAGCAGTACTTC; CDR3 protein: CASSLLSQGLSYEQYF
J gene: TRBJ2-7; V gene: TRBV6-5; D gene: -; clone size: few; CDR3 DNA: TGTGCCAGCAGGGAGGACTGCCTTGACTACGAGCAGTACTTC; CDR3 protein: CASREDCLDYEQYF
J gene: TRBJ1-1; V gene: TRBV10-3; D gene: -; clone size: -; CDR3 DNA: TGTGCCATACGGTTGGTGTTGGGCACTGAAGCTTTCTTT; CDR3 protein: CAIRLVLGTEAFF
J gene: TRBJ1-1; V gene: TRBV5-1; D gene: -; clone size: -; CDR3 DNA: TGCGCCAGCAGCGTATCAGGGATGATGAACACTGAAGCTTTCTTT; CDR3 protein: CASSVSGMMNTEAFF
J gene: TRBJ2-1; V gene: TRBV4-1; D gene: TRBD2; clone size: -; CDR3 DNA: TGCGCCAGCAGCCAACACCCCCCGGGAGGTTATGAAGCCAATGAGCAGTTCTTC; CDR3 protein: CASSQHPPGGYEANEQFF
J gene: TRBJ2-3; V gene: TRBV7-8; D gene: TRBD2; clone size: -; CDR3 DNA: TGTGCCAGCAGCCTCAAACGAGGACTAGCGGGGGTCACAGATACGCAGTATTTT; CDR3 protein: CASSLKRGLAGVTDTQYF
J gene: TRBJ2-1; V gene: TRBV19; D gene: -; clone size: -; CDR3 DNA: TGTGCCAGTAGTCCTCCCACGTGGGAGGATGGTGAGCAGTTCTTC; CDR3 protein: CASSPPTWEDGEQFF
J gene: TRBJ2-5; V gene: TRBV6-6; D gene: -; clone size: -; CDR3 DNA: TGTGCCAGCAGTCGAATTGGGGAAGAGACCCAGTACTTC; CDR3 protein: CASSRIGEETQYF
J gene: TRBJ2-7; V gene: TRBV19; D gene: -; clone size: -; CDR3 DNA: TGTGCCAGTAGTATGGATTTAACTGCTACCTACGAGCAGTACTTC; CDR3 protein: CASSMDLTATYEQYF
J gene: TRBJ2-7; V gene: TRBV19; D gene: TRBD2; clone size: -; CDR3 DNA: TGTGCCAGTAGTTGGACGGGAGGAATCTACGAGCAGTACTTC; CDR3 protein: CASSWTGGIYEQYF
J gene: TRBJ1-5; V gene: TRBV2; D gene: -; clone size: -; CDR3 DNA: TGTGCCAGCAGCCGAAAGGGGGGGAACCAGCCCCAGCATTTT; CDR3 protein: CASSRKGGNQPQHF
J gene: TRBJ1-4; V gene: TRBV6-5; D gene: TRBD1; clone size: -; CDR3 DNA: TGTGCCAGCAGTTACGCCGGGACAGGGGATGAAAAACTGTTTTTT; CDR3 protein: CASSYAGTGDEKLFF
J gene: TRBJ1-6; V gene: TRBV20-1; D gene: -; clone size: -; CDR3 DNA: TGCAGTGCTAGTGGCAGCCAGACAAATTCACCCCTCCACTTT; CDR3 protein: CSASGSQTNSPLHF
J gene: TRBJ2-7; V gene: TRBV5-1; D gene: -; clone size: -; CDR3 DNA: TGCGCCAGCAGCCTGGAGGGTCACGAGCAGTACTTC; CDR3 protein: CASSLEGHEQYF
J gene: TRBJ1-1; V gene: TRBV15; D gene: -; clone size: once; CDR3 DNA: TGTGCCACCAGCAGAGACAGGGGATTGAACACTGAAGCTTTCTTT; CDR3 protein: CATSRDRGLNTEAFF
J gene: TRBJ1-1; V gene: TRBV7-8; D gene: TRBD1; clone size: -; CDR3 DNA: TGTGCCAGCACCCTGATCACAGGGGGAACTGAAGCTTTCTTT; CDR3 protein: CASTLITGGTEAFF
J gene: TRBJ2-1; V gene: TRBV6-5; D gene: -; clone size: -; CDR3 DNA: TGTGCCAGCAGAGCGGGTAATTCCTACAATGAGCAGTTCTTC; CDR3 protein: CASRAGNSYNEQFF
J gene: TRBJ1-2; V gene: TRBV14; D gene: TRBD1; clone size: -; CDR3 DNA: TGTGCCAGCAGCCAGGGACAGGTCTATGGCTACACCTTC; CDR3 protein: CASSQGQVYGYTF
J gene: TRBJ2-5; V gene: TRBV23-1; D gene: -; clone size: -; CDR3 DNA: TGCGCCAGCAGTCACGGCGTAGGGGGTGATGAGACCCAGTACTTC; CDR3 protein: CASSHGVGGDETQYF
J gene: TRBJ2-7; V gene: TRBV6-6; D gene: -; clone size: -; CDR3 DNA: TGTGCCAGCGCGCCGGGCAGGGCCTACGAGCAGTACTTC; CDR3 protein: CASAPGRAYEQYF
J gene: TRBJ1-1; V gene: TRBV10-1; D gene: -; clone size: -; CDR3 DNA: TGCGCCAGCAGTCCCAATCAGGGAAACACTGAAGCTTTCTTT; CDR3 protein: CASSPNQGNTEAFF
J gene: TRBJ1-5; V gene: TRBV12-3/TRBV12-4; D gene: TRBD1; clone size: -; CDR3 DNA: TGTGCCAGCAGCGCACAGGGGAATCAGCCCCAGCATTTT; CDR3 protein: CASSAQGNQPQHF
J gene: TRBJ2-7; V gene: TRBV28; D gene: -; clone size: -; CDR3 DNA: TGTGCCAGCAGTAATCTCTACGAGCAGTACTTC; CDR3 protein: CASSNLYEQYF